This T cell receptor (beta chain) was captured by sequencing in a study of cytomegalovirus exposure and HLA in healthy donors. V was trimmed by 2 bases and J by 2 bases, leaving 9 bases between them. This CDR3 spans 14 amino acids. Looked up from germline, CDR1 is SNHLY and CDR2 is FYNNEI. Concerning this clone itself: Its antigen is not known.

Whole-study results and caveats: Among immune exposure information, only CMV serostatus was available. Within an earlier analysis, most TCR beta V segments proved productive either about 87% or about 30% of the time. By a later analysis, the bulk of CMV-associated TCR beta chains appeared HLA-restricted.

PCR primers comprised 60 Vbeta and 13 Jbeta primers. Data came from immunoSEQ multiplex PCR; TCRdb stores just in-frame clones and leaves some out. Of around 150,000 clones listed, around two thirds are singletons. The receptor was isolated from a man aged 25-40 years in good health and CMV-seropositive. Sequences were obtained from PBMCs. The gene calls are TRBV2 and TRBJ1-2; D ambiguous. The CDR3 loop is CASSEREKNYGYTF. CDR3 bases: TGTGCCAGCAGTGAAAGAGAGAAAAACTATGGCTACACCTTC. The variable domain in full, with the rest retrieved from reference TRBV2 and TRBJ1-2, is EPEVTQTPSHQVTQMGQEVILRCVPISNHLYFYWYRQILGQKVEFLVSFYNNEISEKSEIFDDQFSVERPDGSNFTLKIRSTKLEDSAMYFCASSEREKNYGYTFGSGTRLTVV.